This entry lists 10 T cell receptor beta chains sequenced from one sample in a study of post-analysis software for immune sequencing data. Overall study results and limits: There were five TRBV segments more frequent in patients than controls, and TRBV5-6, TRBV5-1 and TRBV20-1 were among them.

Included in the TCR beta cDNA libraries were unique molecular identifiers. One entry per CDR3 protein, called by TCRdb with MiXCR from the PCR reads. The sample holds fewer than 600,000 distinct CDR3 sequences; less than 45% are singletons and the top ten take 9% to 13%. Their specific antigens are unknown. The specimen was blood. The source is a girl between 10 and 17 years old with multiple sclerosis.

V gene TRBV18 combines with J gene TRBJ1-5, with D unclear. Trimming removed 3 bases from V and 3 bases from J, with 9 bases in between. Germline V gene data show CDR1 as KGHSH and CDR2 as LQKENI. CDR3 length: 14 amino acids. The CDR3 DNA follows: TGTGCCAGCTCACCCAAACTAGACAATCAGCCCCAGCATTTT. Its translation is CASSPKLDNQPQHF.

This chain links TRBV2 with TRBJ2-1; 9 positions match TRBD2. Germline CDR1 reads SNHLY; CDR2 reads FYNNEI. The CDR3 has 14 residues. The V gene end was trimmed by 7 bases and the J gene end by 6 bases; junction bases not matched to a gene: 7. As DNA, the CDR3 is TGTGCCAGCACCGAGACTAGCGGATTCAATGAGCAGTTCTTC. It specifies CASTETSGFNEQFF.

V is TRBV6-1 and J is TRBJ2-2; D is perhaps TRBD1 (6 bases). The germline V gene encodes CDR1 MNHNS and CDR2 SASEGT. V was shortened by 3 bases and J by 4 bases, with 9 bases between the two germline ends. This CDR3 comprises 14 residues. The CDR3 DNA follows: TGTGCCAGCAGTGATAACAGGGCCACCGGGGAGCTGTTTTTT. Amino acids: CASSDNRATGELFF.

V and J are TRBV3-1 and TRBJ1-2; D uncertain. Germline CDR1 is LGHDT and CDR2 is YNNKEL (reference sequence). This CDR3 is built from 16 residues. Trimming pared 0 bases from V and 3 bases from J, leaving 14 bases between. CDR3 amino acids: CASSQESPRRDYGYTF. CDR3 in DNA: TGTGCCAGCAGCCAAGAGAGTCCACGCCGGGACTATGGCTACACCTTC.

This clonotype was seen more than once but under ten times. The chain employs TRBV29-1 and TRBJ1-2; TRBD1 aligns across 10 bases. The trim removed 2 bases at V and 11 bases at J, leaving 5 bases unmatched. CDR3 length: 12 residues. Germline V CDR1 and CDR2: SQVTM, ANQGSEA. In DNA, the CDR3 is TGCAGCGTTGAATCCCGGACAGGGGGATACACCTTC. Translated: CSVESRTGGYTF.

This chain joins TRBV27 and TRBJ2-5; 7 nucleotides match TRBD1. The J call may be incorrect, as the DNA end agrees better with TRBJ2-7. Looked up from germline, CDR1 is MNHEY and CDR2 is SMNVEV (reference sequence). This CDR3 contains 12 residues. The CDR3 DNA follows: TGTGCCAGCAGTTTCTCAGGGGGCGAGCAGTACTTC. This translates into CASSFSGGEQYF.

The V call is TRBV25-1, the J call TRBJ1-2; D is unresolved. Germline-derived CDR1 and CDR2 are MGHDK and SYGVNS. The CDR3 runs to 16 residues. Trimming pared 3 bases from V and 5 bases from J, leaving 19 bases between. CDR3 residues: CASSDSDGDFQYGYTF. CDR3 bases: TGTGCCAGCAGTGACTCCGACGGCGACTTTCAATATGGCTACACCTTC.

This clonotype has a handful of counts. This rearrangement joins TRBV28 to TRBJ2-5, with D possibly being TRBD1 (6 bases). The ends were cut back, 7 bases at V and 5 bases at J, with 23 bases in the middle. CDR1 and CDR2 (germline): MDHEN, SYDVKM. The CDR3 is made up of 16 amino acids. CDR3 protein: CASTPPSGDNRETQYF. The CDR3 nucleotides read TGTGCCAGCACCCCCCCTTCCGGGGACAACCGGGAGACCCAGTACTTC.

This clonotype was seen a few times. This chain joins TRBV6-4 and TRBJ1-1, with TRBD1 matching over 8 bases. The V gene end was trimmed by 6 bases and the J gene end by 6 bases; junction bases not matched to a gene: 6. This CDR3 comprises 13 residues. CDR1 is MRHNA, CDR2 SNTAGT, per germline. The CDR3 sequence is CASRTGEIAEAFF. Written as DNA, the CDR3 is TGTGCCAGCAGGACAGGGGAGATCGCTGAAGCTTTCTTT.

The rearrangement joins TRBV29-1 to TRBJ2-5, with 9 bases that match TRBD1. The V and J ends lost 6 bases and 5 bases, in that order; junction bases with no gene match: 7. Germline assignment: CDR1 SQVTM and CDR2 ANQGSEA. The CDR3 is 13 residues long. The DNA for the CDR3 is TGCAGCGTCGAACCGACAGGGGGGGAGACCCAGTACTTC. Its translation is CSVEPTGGETQYF.